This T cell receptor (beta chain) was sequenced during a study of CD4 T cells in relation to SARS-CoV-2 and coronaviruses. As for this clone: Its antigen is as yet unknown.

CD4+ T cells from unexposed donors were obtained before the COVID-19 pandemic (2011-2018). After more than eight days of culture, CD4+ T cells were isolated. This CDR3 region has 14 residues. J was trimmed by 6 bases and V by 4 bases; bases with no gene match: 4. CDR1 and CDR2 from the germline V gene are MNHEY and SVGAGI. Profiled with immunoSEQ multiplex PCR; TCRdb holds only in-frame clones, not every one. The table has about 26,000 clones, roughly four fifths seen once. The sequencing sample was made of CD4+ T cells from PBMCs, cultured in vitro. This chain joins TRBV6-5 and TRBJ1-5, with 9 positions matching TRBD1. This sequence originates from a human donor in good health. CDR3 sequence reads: CASSLTGGGQPQHF. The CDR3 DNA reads TGTGCCAGCAGTTTAACAGGGGGCGGTCAGCCCCAGCATTTT.